A single sample gave rise to the 6 T cell receptor beta chains below, sequenced in a study of Ad26.COV2.S vaccination and SARS-CoV-2 variants (dated by TCRdb to the early 2020s). The label giving this sample's treatment or condition can be read as: around 19 received Ad26.COV2.S at low or high dose, single or two shots; about 5 received placebo; per-sample allocation not given. Repertoires of vaccine and placebo recipients were sequenced from samples taken on day 63 after the first injection. Libraries came from the immunoSEQ multiplex PCR assay. Held by TCRdb, this immuneACCESS table contains in-frame sequences only and omits some clones. Under half of the omission traces to an unresolved V gene where checked; the cause of the rest is unknown. The sample table records 350,000 to 400,000 clones; 75% to 90% of these occur just once. Under 2% of the sample rests with the top ten. Sequenced here: peripheral blood, sampled in a trial of Ad26.COV2.S vaccine versus placebo. The source is a person between 18 and 65 years old who received the Ad26.COV2.S COVID-19 vaccine or a placebo.

This chain joins TRBV28 and TRBJ2-3; TRBD1 matches 7 bases. The CDR3 length is 16 residues. Germline V CDR1 and CDR2: MDHEN, SYDVKM. The ends lost 5 bases at V and 0 bases at J; junction bases unmatched: 8. The CDR3 loop reads CASSPGTESSTDTQYF. CDR3 coding DNA: TGTGCCAGCAGTCCTGGGACAGAGTCTAGCACAGATACGCAGTATTTT.

This chain connects TRBV2 to TRBJ2-1; the D is unclear. The CDR3 length is 13 residues. Germline V gives CDR1 SNHLY, CDR2 FYNNEI. V lost 10 bases and J 0 bases, leaving 10 bases between the germline ends. CDR3 region: CANWGSSYNEQFF. CDR3 DNA sequence: TGTGCCAACTGGGGAAGCTCCTACAATGAGCAGTTCTTC.

This chain uses TRBV6-5 with TRBJ1-2; 7 nucleotides line up with TRBD1. The CDR3 length is 12 residues. J was trimmed by 6 bases and V by 4 bases; bases with no gene match: 2. From germline, CDR1 is MNHEY and CDR2 SVGAGI. The CDR3 DNA reads TGTGCCAGCAGTTCACAGGGGCATGGCTACACCTTC. As protein: CASSSQGHGYTF.

V is TRBV4-2 and J is TRBJ2-3; 7 bases fit TRBD2. CDR3 length: 14 amino acids. V lost 3 bases, J lost 6 bases, and 6 bases stayed unmatched. In germline, CDR1 is LGHNA, CDR2 YNFKEQ. The CDR3 region is CASSQREMVDTQYF. DNA for the CDR3: TGTGCCAGCAGCCAGCGGGAGATGGTGGATACGCAGTATTTT.

The chain recombines TRBV6-5 with TRBJ2-2, with TRBD2 identical over 7 bases. Trimming took 0 bases from V and 7 from J; bases not matched to a gene: 8. The germline gives CDR1 MNHEY, CDR2 SVGAGI. This CDR3 comprises 16 residues. CDR3 coding DNA: TGTGCCAGCAGTTACTCAGGGGCGGGAGTTTTCGGGGAGCTGTTTTTT. Translated: CASSYSGAGVFGELFF.

The chain couples TRBV5-1 to TRBJ1-4; D is perhaps TRBD1 (5 bases). The germline CDR1 and CDR2 sequences are SGHRS and YFSETQ. The length of the CDR3 is 17 residues. V gave up 0 bases and J gave up 0 bases, with 12 bases separating them. The CDR3 region is CASSLGQTLATNEKLFF. The CDR3 DNA follows: TGCGCCAGCAGCTTGGGACAGACACTTGCAACTAATGAAAAACTGTTTTTT.